This TCR beta chain is drawn from a study of T-cell reconstitution after alpha-beta-depleted transplantation in children listed by TCRdb under 2016. Regarding the complete study: The study quantitatively tracked T-cell immune reconstitution after TCRalphabeta/CD19-depleted allogeneic hematopoietic cell transplantation in children using TCR repertoire profiling. Study-wide conclusions, independent of this receptor: Apparently early alphabetaT-cell count recovery about two months after transplant reportedly relied on only several hundred rapidly expanded clones derived from non-depleted graft cells. Hyperexpanded clone frequencies declined over subsequent months; after one year, T-cell counts and TCRbeta diversity were mostly attributed to newly produced T cells. In some patients, the high TCRbeta diversity seen at day 60 was put down to recipient T cells and intrathymic progenitors that had survived conditioning.

The sample's treatment or condition label is to be understood as: allogeneic hematopoietic cell transplantation with graft depleted of TCRalphabeta T cells and CD19 B cells. The transplant recipients were children given TCRalphabeta/CD19-depleted allogeneic hematopoietic cell grafts. The germline V gene specifies SNHLY as CDR1 and FYNNEI as CDR2. Trimming takes 7 bases from V and 3 bases from J, and the germline ends sit 10 bases apart. The CDR3, cysteine through phenylalanine, is 13 amino acids long. The kept DNA is CDR3 alone, 39 bases in frame from the first base. The library came from PCR. Sequencing took place on an Illumina HiSeq 2500. TCR library preparation used molecular barcoding, with unique molecular identifiers applied to normalize quantification of the TCRbeta repertoire. TCRdb's own reprocessing of the public reads used fastp at Q25 and MiXCR and kept productive beta chains. CDR3 protein sequences are deduplicated, and each keeps its most common genes and DNA. A total of fewer than 350,000 distinct CDR3 sequences appear in this sample, about a tenth of them only once. The biggest ten clones account for less than 9% of the sample.

As to this clonotype: No antigen is known for it. It has no much larger one-base neighbor in the sample; base qualities were not kept.

Specimen: PBMCs, collected before TCRalphabeta/CD19-depleted stem cell transplant. The rearranged chain carries TRBV2 and TRBJ2-1, with no confident D gene call. The sequence derives from a boy under two years old with acute myeloid leukemia, due to receive a stem cell transplant. The CDR3 here reads CASTGSCYNEQFF. The DNA reads TGTGCCAGCACAGGAAGCTGCTACAATGAGCAGTTCTTC.